The source of this T cell receptor (beta chain) is a study of CD8 T cells in Susac syndrome. RNA, at about 0.45 to 1 ug, was reverse transcribed with random hexamers. Amplification of TCR beta CDR3 used immunoSEQ multiplex PCR across 54 Vbeta and 13 Jbeta. In TCRdb, the immunoSEQ multiplex PCR reads were re-called with MiXCR into one record per CDR3 protein. There are 200,000 to 250,000 distinct CDR3 sequences in the sample; 85% to 95% occur only once, and 0.15% lies in the top ten. This CDR3 contains 13 residues. Looked up from germline, CDR1 is SGHVS and CDR2 is FQNEAQ. Deletions cut 4 bases from V and 8 bases from J, with 14 bases between.

Material: CD4+ T cells from PBMCs. The chain links TRBV7-8 to TRBJ1-1; no clear D. The source is a human donor with Susac syndrome. CDR3 amino acids: CASSSHEVNEAFF. In DNA form, the CDR3 reads TGTGCCAGCAGCTCCCATGAAGTCAACGAAGCTTTCTTT.